This T cell receptor (beta chain) was sequenced during a study of cytomegalovirus exposure and HLA in healthy donors. PCR primers comprised 60 Vbeta and 13 Jbeta primers. In the authors' methods: A later analysis counted roughly 74 million unique TCR beta chains, around 10 million shared. Profiled with immunoSEQ multiplex PCR; TCRdb holds only in-frame clones, not every one. V, J and clone size were drawn from that table, and D and trimming were deduced from the DNA. The sample records around 300,000 clones, around two thirds being singletons. As regards this clone: As yet, its antigen is unknown.

Whole-study findings and limits: Some highly shared sequence variants likely arose as a pipeline artifact. Further analysis, carried out later, found HLA-associated TCR beta chains more clonally expanded than equally common other chains. Earlier analysis yielded a pattern in which most TCR beta V segments were productive about 90% or about 30% of the time.

This receptor was taken from a female donor in good health and CMV-seronegative. Sequenced input: PBMCs.

CDR3 sequence reads: CASSSTPSAYGYTF. CDR3 sequence (DNA): TGTGCCAGCAGCTCGACTCCGTCGGCCTATGGCTACACCTTC. The chain employs TRBV5-4 and TRBJ1-2; no clear D. The CDR3 extends over 14 amino acids. V was trimmed by 3 bases and J by 4 bases, leaving 13 bases between them. CDR1 is SGHNT and CDR2 is YYREEE in the germline V gene (reference sequence).